This T cell receptor (beta chain) is drawn from a study of sequential checkpoint blockade in melanoma. Study context: Roughly 22 patients had matched tumor biopsies before treatment and at week 13 after nivolumab or ipilimumab alone. Broader study findings: Tumor T-cell fraction and clonality correlated with PD-L1 and CD8+ counts.

Noted treatment: randomized to nivolumab then ipilimumab (arm A) or the reverse (arm B). Remarks on this clone: Its antigen is currently unknown.

Assay used: immunoSEQ multiplex PCR; TCRdb lists only in-frame clones, some missing. The sample records some 400 clones, approximately 25% being singletons. The source material was tumor tissue (inferred from file names), sampled from a patient given nivolumab and ipilimumab in sequence. The TCR originated in a human donor with melanoma.

CDR3 amino acids: CASSGRDRANTEAFF. The CDR3 region has the DNA TGTGCCAGTAGTGGACGGGACAGGGCGAACACTGAAGCTTTCTTT. This chain connects TRBV19 to TRBJ1-1, with 9 bases lining up with TRBD1. V trimming: 5 bases; J trimming: 1 base; junction bases outside the gene matches: 5. Germline V gene data show CDR1 as LNHDA and CDR2 as SQIVND (reference sequence). The CDR3 spans 15 residues.